What follows are 7 T cell receptor beta chains derived from one specimen sequenced in a study of T cell clonality in common variable immunodeficiency. The method was immunoSEQ multiplex PCR; TCRdb's version includes in-frame clones alone and lacks a portion of them. This repertoire holds tens of thousands of clones, and none appear only once. Sequenced material: peripheral blood mononuclear cells. These receptors all stem from a person aged 18-70 years in good health.

At least ten counts were recorded for this clone. With the read ending 3 residues before the CDR3 end, the germline J gene is used to fill in that end. The genes are TRBV18 and TRBJ2-3; D perhaps matches TRBD1 (6 bases). The CDR3 runs 17 residues. The ends were cut back, 6 bases at V and 0 bases at J, with 19 bases in the middle. The V gene's germline CDR1 is KGHSH and CDR2 LQKENI. Incomplete CDR3 DNA: TGTGCCAGCTCTCACTCTCGGGCAGGGGCTAGCACAGATACG. This encodes CASSHSRAGASTDT. The entire CDR3 protein is CASSHSRAGASTDTQYF.

The table lists this clone with many counts. The CDR3 end is not reached by the read, which stops 3 residues before it; the germline J gene fills it in. The chain carries TRBV10-3 and TRBJ2-6; TRBD2 might be the D (5 bases). CDR1 ENHRY and CDR2 SYGVKD come from the germline V gene. V was trimmed by 4 bases and J by 0 bases, leaving 13 bases between them. The CDR3 spans 17 residues. CDR3 DNA (partial): TGTGCCATCAGTGCTTCCCAGGAGGACTCTGGGGCCAACGTC. Protein product: CAISASQEDSGANV. The whole CDR3 sequence reads CAISASQEDSGANVLTF.

The table lists this clone with many counts. Read data end 3 residues before the CDR3 end; the end is taken from the germline J gene. The genes are TRBV20-1 and TRBJ1-5, with D possibly matching TRBD1 (5 bases). CDR1 DFQATT and CDR2 SNEGSKA come from the germline V gene (reference sequence). Between the trimmed V and J ends, which lost 0 bases and 3 bases, there was a span of 12 bases. The CDR3 has 15 residues. CDR3 bases read: TGCAGTGCTAGAGATCAAGGACATCACAATCAGCCC. It translates to CSARDQGHHNQP. The entire CDR3 is CSARDQGHHNQPQHF.

At least ten counts were recorded for this clone. The read stops 3 residues short of the end of the CDR3; the missing end is completed from the germline J gene. The rearrangement joins TRBV18 to TRBJ2-7; 8 bases fit TRBD1. Germline V gives CDR1 KGHSH, CDR2 LQKENI. This CDR3 contains 15 residues. V dropped 5 bases and J dropped 4; count of bases not matched to a gene: 10. The CDR3 loop is CASSFPDRAEYEQYF. The CDR3 DNA, read in part, is TGTGCCAGCTCATTCCCGGACAGGGCGGAGTACGAG. Variable domain in full (rest from reference TRBV18 and TRBJ2-7): NAGVMQNPRHLVRRRGQEARLRCSPMKGHSHVYWYRQLPEEGLKFMVYLQKENIIDESGMPKERFSAEFPKEGPSILRIQQVVRGDSAAYFCASSFPDRAEYEQYFGPGTRLTVT.

This clone was picked up many times. The read finishes 3 residues shy of the CDR3 end, and the germline J gene is used to complete it. The chain is built from TRBV18 and TRBJ2-2; 10 positions match TRBD1. Germline V lookup: CDR1 KGHSH, CDR2 LQKENI. CDR3 size: 14 residues. The J segment lost 5 bases and the V segment lost 5 bases, leaving 2 bases of the junction unmatched. CDR3 DNA, as far as it was read: TGTGCCAGCTCAGGGACAGGGGAGACCGGGGAG. Translation: CASSGTGETGE. In full, the CDR3 is CASSGTGETGELFF.

This clone occurred many times. CDR3 bases read: TGTGCCAGCAGTGAAATAAGCGGAGCCCCCACCGGGGAG. It encodes CASSEISGAPTGE. The entire CDR3 is CASSEISGAPTGELFF. V usage is TRBV2 and J usage is TRBJ2-2, with D possibly being TRBD2 (5 bases). The read is 3 residues too short to cover the CDR3 end, so that end is filled in from the germline J gene. The CDR3 is 16 amino acids. V gave up 2 bases and J gave up 4 bases, with 14 bases separating them. The germline CDR1 and CDR2 sequences are SNHLY and FYNNEI.

This clone was seen many times. The observed sequence ends 3 residues before the CDR3 terminus, with the missing tail filled in from the germline J gene. The V call is TRBV5-1, the J call TRBJ1-4; 9 bases map to TRBD1. Germline-derived CDR1 and CDR2 are SGHRS and YFSETQ. CDR3 length equals 15 residues. V lost 2 bases to trimming and J lost 3 bases; unmatched junction nucleotides: 2. The DNA read from the CDR3 is TGCGCCAGCAGCTTTACAGGGGGCCCTAATGAAAAA. Its translation is CASSFTGGPNEK. The entire CDR3 is CASSFTGGPNEKLFF.